These 22 T cell receptor beta chains share one sample of origin, sequenced in a study of CD8 T cells in ankylosing spondylitis. TCRdb ran MiXCR on the 5' RACE reads and lists one entry per CDR3 protein. This sample has 90,000 to 100,000 distinct CDR3 sequences; about 8% occur once, and the top ten carry 9.9%. The sequencing input was blood, either unsorted or a sorted T cell fraction (not recorded which). These receptor sequences come from a male donor with ankylosing spondylitis or in good health (not recorded which).

This clonotype was counted at least ten times. The chain joins TRBV2 to TRBJ2-1; D unclear. Germline CDR1 and CDR2: SNHLY and FYNNEI. V lost 3 bases and J 12 bases, leaving 12 bases between the germline ends. The CDR3 has 12 residues. The CDR3 DNA reads TGTGCCAGCAGTGAGGTGGTAATGGGGCAGTTCTTC. Protein sequence: CASSEVVMGQFF. Based on the CDR3 plus reference TRBV2 and TRBJ2-1, the full variable domain is EPEVTQTPSHQVTQMGQEVILRCVPISNHLYFYWYRQILGQKVEFLVSFYNNEISEKSEIFDDQFSVERPDGSNFTLKIRSTKLEDSAMYFCASSEVVMGQFFGPGTRLTVL.

Points on this clonotype: This clone may be a read error of a much larger clone one base away. CDR3 residues: CVSSLIQSNYGYTF. Here the CDR3 DNA reads TGTGTCAGCAGCTTAATACAGTCGAACTATGGCTACACCTTC. The chain employs TRBV7-2 and TRBJ1-2; D remains ambiguous. This CDR3 region has 14 residues. CDR1 and CDR2 (germline): SGHTA, FQGNSA. Drawing the rest from reference TRBV7-2 and TRBJ1-2, the complete variable domain is GAGVSQSPSNKVTEKGKDVELRCDPISGHTALYWYRQSLGQGLEFLIYFQGNSAPDKSGLPSDRFSAERTGGSVSTLTIQRTQQEDSAVYLCVSSLIQSNYGYTFGSGTRLTVV.

This clonotype was recorded many times. The CDR3 loop reads CSAILDRITEAFF. The CDR3, as DNA: TGCAGTGCTATCCTGGACAGGATCACTGAAGCTTTCTTT. This chain connects TRBV20-1 to TRBJ1-1, with 7 bases lining up with TRBD1. The germline V gene has CDR1 DFQATT and CDR2 SNEGSKA (reference sequence). Trimming removed 4 bases from V and 4 bases from J; junction bases left unmatched: 6. This CDR3 is built from 13 residues.

This clonotype was detected ten times or more. The chain recombines TRBV20-1 with TRBJ1-1; D unresolved. The germline CDR1 and CDR2 sequences are DFQATT and SNEGSKA (reference sequence). Trimming removed 2 bases from V and 5 bases from J, with 9 bases in between. This CDR3 contains 12 residues. The CDR3 region has the DNA TGCAGTGCTAGAATGTTGGCAACTGAAGCTTTCTTT. Protein: CSARMLATEAFF.

This clonotype has a count of ten or more. The V gene is TRBV30, the J gene TRBJ1-2; 10 bases align to TRBD1. Germline V gives CDR1 GTSNPN, CDR2 SVGIG (reference sequence). The J segment lost 1 base and the V segment lost 1 base, leaving 3 bases of the junction unmatched. The CDR3 consists of 15 residues. The CDR3 reads CAWSDRTGGNYGYTF. The DNA for the CDR3 is TGTGCCTGGAGTGATAGGACAGGGGGTAACTATGGCTACACCTTC.

This clonotype was recorded many times. The chain is built from TRBV20-1 and TRBJ2-3, with TRBD2 matching over 7 bases. The CDR3 is made up of 15 amino acids. V was pared by 6 bases and J by 4 bases, with 13 bases of the junction left unmatched. Germline assignment: CDR1 DFQATT and CDR2 SNEGSKA (reference sequence). CDR3 DNA: TGCAGTGCCCAAATGGATGCGGGAGCCTCAGATACGCAGTATTTT. This gives the protein CSAQMDAGASDTQYF.

This clonotype has at least ten counts. The chain links TRBV24-1 to TRBJ2-1, with a weak D call TRBD1 (6 bases). CDR3 length: 13 residues. The V end lost 4 bases, the J end lost 8 bases, and 11 bases lay between the germline ends. Germline loops: CDR1 KGHDR, CDR2 SFDVKD. CDR3 residues: CATSDSTGHEQFF. The CDR3 DNA sequence: TGTGCCACCAGTGACTCAACAGGGCATGAGCAGTTCTTC.

This clonotype was picked up many times. The chain joins TRBV7-2 to TRBJ2-2; D ambiguous. Germline-derived CDR1 and CDR2 are SGHTA and FQGNSA. V was trimmed by 6 bases and J by 5 bases, leaving 7 bases between them. This CDR3 region has 12 residues. CDR3 loop: CASSSYTGELFF. The CDR3 DNA reads TGTGCCAGCAGTTCCTATACCGGGGAGCTGTTTTTT.

V gene TRBV7-9 combines with J gene TRBJ2-3, with TRBD2 identical over 10 bases. The CDR3 sequence is 16 residues long. Germline V gives CDR1 SEHNR, CDR2 FQNEAQ (reference sequence). The V segment lost 3 bases and the J segment 5 bases; nucleotides outside the gene matches: 8. Here the CDR3 DNA reads TGTGCCAGCAGCTTGGGCCTAGCGGGAGCCGTAGATACGCAGTATTTT. This codes for CASSLGLAGAVDTQYF. Supplemented by reference TRBV7-9 and TRBJ2-3, the full variable domain reads DTGVSQNPRHKITKRGQNVTFRCDPISEHNRLYWYRQTLGQGPEFLTYFQNEAQLEKSRLLSDRFSAERPKGSFSTLEIQRTEQGDSAMYLCASSLGLAGAVDTQYFGPGTRLTVL.

This clonotype was counted many times. The CDR3 region has the DNA TGTGCCAGCAGTGGGACAGGGCCGCCCCCCGCGAACACCGGGGAGCTGTTTTTT. Amino acids: CASSGTGPPPANTGELFF. This chain uses TRBV25-1 with TRBJ2-2; 8 positions match TRBD1. V trimming: 4 bases; J trimming: 0 bases; junction bases outside the gene matches: 10. CDR3 size: 18 residues. CDR1 and CDR2 from the germline V gene are MGHDK and SYGVNS.

This clonotype has ten or more counts. V usage is TRBV5-1 and J usage is TRBJ2-1, with 8 nucleotides matching TRBD1. The CDR3 runs to 14 residues. Trimming took 4 bases from V and 6 from J; bases not matched to a gene: 6. CDR1 and CDR2 from the germline V gene are SGHRS and YFSETQ. The CDR3 DNA reads TGCGCCAGCAGCATGAGGACAGGGATCAATGAGCAGTTCTTC. It translates to CASSMRTGINEQFF.

The chain combines TRBV5-1 with TRBJ2-1; D is uncertain. There are 14 residues in the CDR3. CDR1 and CDR2 from the germline V gene are SGHRS and YFSETQ. V lost 0 bases to trimming and J lost 9 bases, with 13 bases between them. CDR3 in DNA: TGCGCCAGCAGCTTGGAGGGTAGCTGGGGTGAGCAGTTCTTC. It translates to CASSLEGSWGEQFF.

A single count supports this clonotype. J is TRBJ1-4 and V is TRBV4-3, with a weak D call TRBD1 (5 bases). CDR1 is LGHNA, CDR2 YSLEER, per germline. CDR3 size: 18 residues. Trimming stripped 0 bases from V and 2 bases from J, with 16 bases between. The CDR3 DNA reads TGCGCCAGCAGCCAAGACCTCAGGGCTGGAACTACTAATGAAAAACTGTTTTTT. This translates into CASSQDLRAGTTNEKLFF.

This clonotype was seen at least ten times. The V and J genes are TRBV20-1 and TRBJ2-3, with 11 nucleotides matching TRBD2. V lost 5 bases to trimming and J lost 0 bases; unmatched junction nucleotides: 10. Germline CDR1 is DFQATT and CDR2 is SNEGSKA (reference sequence). The CDR3 is made up of 17 amino acids. The CDR3 is CSAALRLAGISTDTQYF. In DNA, the CDR3 is TGCAGTGCTGCACTACGACTAGCGGGGATCAGCACAGATACGCAGTATTTT.

This clonotype turned up a few times. The rearrangement uses TRBV11-3 and TRBJ2-2; the D call may be TRBD1 or TRBD2 (5 bases each). Per germline, CDR1 SGHNT and CDR2 YENEEA. Trimming removed 5 bases at V and 6 bases at J, with 13 bases between. CDR3 length: 14 residues. The CDR3 DNA follows: TGTGCCAGCAGCCCAAGTGGGGGAGCCGGGGAGCTGTTTTTT. Its translation is CASSPSGGAGELFF.

This clonotype appeared many times. The chain uses TRBV7-9 and TRBJ1-1; 8 nucleotides align to TRBD1. The CDR3 is made up of 14 amino acids. The ends lost 3 bases at V and 5 bases at J; junction bases unmatched: 5. Per germline, CDR1 SEHNR and CDR2 FQNEAQ (reference sequence). CDR3 region: CASSLQGAETEAFF. The CDR3 DNA reads as TGTGCCAGCAGCTTGCAGGGGGCAGAAACTGAAGCTTTCTTT.

Many counts were recorded for this clonotype. V and J are TRBV4-2 and TRBJ2-3; TRBD2 matches 11 bases. V shed 5 bases and J 1 base; nucleotides not matched to a gene: 5. Germline CDR1 LGHNA, CDR2 YNFKEQ. The CDR3 contains 16 residues. CDR3: CASSVGLAEGTDTQYF. The CDR3 DNA reads as TGTGCCAGCAGCGTGGGACTAGCGGAAGGCACAGATACGCAGTATTTT.

Note on this clonotype: A much bigger clone sits one base away, suggesting this may be a read error. The V call is TRBV29-1, the J call TRBJ2-7, with 7 bases fitting TRBD1. The CDR3 has 13 amino acids. Germline CDR1 and CDR2: SQVTM and ANQGSEA. Trimming removed 7 bases from V and 4 bases from J; junction bases left unmatched: 10. The CDR3: CSAAGGLSYEQYF. The CDR3 bases are TGCAGCGCCGCAGGGGGTCTCAGTTACGAGCAGTACTTC.

Concerning this clonotype: Possible read error: a much larger clone is one base away. The CDR3 loop reads CASSGTGPPGDYTF. The CDR3 DNA follows: TGTGCCAGCTCAGGGACAGGCCCGCCTGGCGACTACACCTTC. The V call is TRBV18, the J call TRBJ1-2, with 8 bases identical to TRBD1. From germline, CDR1 is KGHSH and CDR2 LQKENI. The J segment lost 10 bases and the V segment lost 5 bases, leaving 12 bases of the junction unmatched. The CDR3 loop spans 14 amino acids.

This clonotype was seen at least ten times. The V gene is TRBV2, the J gene TRBJ2-5; TRBD2 might be the D (6 bases). The CDR3 length is 13 residues. With 6 bases removed from V and 1 base from J, the gap between germline ends came to 9 bases. From germline, CDR1 is SNHLY and CDR2 FYNNEI. DNA for the CDR3: TGTGCCAGCAGGGGGGACTTCCAAGAGACCCAGTACTTC. Translating gives CASRGDFQETQYF.

This clonotype was seen ten or more times. This chain links TRBV12-3 or TRBV12-4 with TRBJ2-7; TRBD1 aligns across 8 bases. The CDR3 runs 15 residues. After removal of 3 bases from V and 5 bases from J, the junction contained 9 bases not matched to a gene. CDR3 in amino acids: CASSLNPGGNHEQYF. CDR3 DNA sequence: TGTGCCAGCAGTTTGAACCCAGGGGGCAACCACGAGCAGTACTTC.

This clonotype was seen at least ten times. The chain links TRBV6-1 to TRBJ1-5, with D perhaps TRBD1 (5 bases). With 8 bases removed from V and 7 bases from J, the gap between germline ends came to 18 bases. From germline, CDR1 is MNHNS and CDR2 SASEGT. CDR3 length: 14 residues. The CDR3 spells CASCKWGGGQPQHF. CDR3 sequence (DNA): TGTGCCAGCTGCAAGTGGGGGGGGGGACAGCCCCAGCATTTT.